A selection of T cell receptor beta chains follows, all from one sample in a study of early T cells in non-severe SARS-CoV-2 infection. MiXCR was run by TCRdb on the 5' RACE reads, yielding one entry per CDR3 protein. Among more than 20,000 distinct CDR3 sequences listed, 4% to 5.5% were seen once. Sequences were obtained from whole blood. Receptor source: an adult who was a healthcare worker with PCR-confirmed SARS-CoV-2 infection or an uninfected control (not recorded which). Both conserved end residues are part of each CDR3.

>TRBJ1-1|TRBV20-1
CSAKIKNTEAFF
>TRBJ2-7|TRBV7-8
CASSPAGVGRGWYYEQYF
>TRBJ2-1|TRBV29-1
CSVRPTTDEQFF
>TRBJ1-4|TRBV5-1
CASSLGTGAEKLFF
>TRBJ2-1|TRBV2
CASSELRPQQFF
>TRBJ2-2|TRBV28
CASSFSSGMGTGELFF
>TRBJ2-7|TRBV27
CVVRDVSEQYF
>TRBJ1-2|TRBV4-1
CASSQDSSGYYGYTF
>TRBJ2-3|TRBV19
CASRTQSSTDTQYF
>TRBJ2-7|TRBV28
CASRPNQYYEQYF
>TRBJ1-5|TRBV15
CATSRDQGQYQPQHF
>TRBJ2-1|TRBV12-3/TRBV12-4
CASSLLRDSGEQFF
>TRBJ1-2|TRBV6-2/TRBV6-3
CASSPGTGYGYTF
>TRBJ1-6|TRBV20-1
CSARGDQGIHSPLHF
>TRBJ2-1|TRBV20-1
CSALLAGAYNEQFF
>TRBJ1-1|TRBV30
CAWSVSDRRNTEAFF
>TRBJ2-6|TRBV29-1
CSVPSGLSSGANVLTF
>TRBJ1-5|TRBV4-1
CASSQGTGNQPQHF
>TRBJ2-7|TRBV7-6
CASSLEYGSDEQYF
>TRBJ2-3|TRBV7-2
CASSLVSAGGPYF
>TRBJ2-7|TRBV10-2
CASTTTGEYYEQYF
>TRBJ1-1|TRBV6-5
CASSYGSYTEAFF
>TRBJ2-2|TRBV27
CASSSGSANTGELFF
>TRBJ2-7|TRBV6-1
CASSDGGSFHYEQYF
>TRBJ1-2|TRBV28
CASSSPYGYTF
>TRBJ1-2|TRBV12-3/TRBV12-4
CASSLSGWGNYGYTF
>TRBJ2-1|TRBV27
CASPDRGGYNEQFF
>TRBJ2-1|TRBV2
CASRPGQQSNEQFF
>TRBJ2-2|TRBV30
CAWSPTGELFF
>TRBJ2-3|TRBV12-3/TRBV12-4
CASATRNTDTQYF
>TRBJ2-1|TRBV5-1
CASSLEQYNEQFF
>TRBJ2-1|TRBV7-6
CASSRGTGSFYNEQFF
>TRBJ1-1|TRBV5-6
CASSHTSNTEAFF
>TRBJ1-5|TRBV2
CASSGTGGNQPQHF
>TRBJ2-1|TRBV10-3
CAISEPGSYNEQFF
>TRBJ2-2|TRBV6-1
CASMYGAGELFF
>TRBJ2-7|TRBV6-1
CASMSWGYEQYF
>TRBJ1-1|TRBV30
CAWSVFREAFF
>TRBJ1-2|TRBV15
CATSPIGNYGYTF
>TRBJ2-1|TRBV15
CATSRSGLAAEQFF
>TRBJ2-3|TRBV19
CASSLSPEGTQYF
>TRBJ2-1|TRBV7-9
CASSLERRFF
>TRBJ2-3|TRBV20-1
CSATQRSGLGTDTQYF
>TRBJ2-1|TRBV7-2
CATAPGTLLNEQFF
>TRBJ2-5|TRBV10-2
CASRTGTSGQETQYF
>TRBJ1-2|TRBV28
CASSTQAVYGYTF
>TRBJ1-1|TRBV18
CASSPGRGNTEAFF
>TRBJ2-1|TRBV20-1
CSATQLGLAGGQFF
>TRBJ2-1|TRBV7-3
CASSQGKSDNEQFF
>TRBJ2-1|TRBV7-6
CASSLGTSAHNEQFF
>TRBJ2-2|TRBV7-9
CASSLSLASVTGELFF
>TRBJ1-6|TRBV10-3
CAISESTQGEGNSPLHF